This T cell receptor beta chain was obtained from a study of T cell clonotyping in hematopoietic cell transplantation (dated by TCRdb to about 2021). Background on the whole study: A total of under 150 blood samples were collected in the study from some 37 consecutive transplant recipients and their related donors. Recruitment of patients was conducted between September 2015 and January 2017, and follow-up was continued until late 2020 or death.

With the immunoSEQ assay, which is a bias-controlled multiplex PCR relying on V- and J-specific primers, TCR beta CDR3 regions were amplified from genomic DNA. A second PCR step added a proprietary barcode and Illumina adapter sequences to the CDR3 amplicons. An Illumina MiSeq instrument was used to sequence the CDR3 libraries. The original pipeline was this. immunoSEQ Analyzer 3.0 was used for export and quality control, with R Bioconductor and Immunarch used for downstream analyses. Repertoire metrics were calculated using only productive rearrangements within the normalized downsampled data set. Clonotypes larger than 5 templates in the normalized cohort were defined as pathologically expanded. The Inverse Simpson Index was used to measure repertoire diversity. To capture all clonotypes, the CMV-specificity analyses were run on the non-normalized data set. In TCRdb, the immuneACCESS table is reduced to in-frame sequences with V and J assigned. These tables do not hold every clone; where another copy was compared, an unresolved V gene accounts for under half, and the others remain unexplained. For V, J and clone size, that table is used; D and trimming come from the DNA. The sample table lists around 16,000 clones, roughly 90% of them with a count of one. The ten biggest clones cover approximately 2.6% of the sample.

Related transplant donors provided blood samples for TCR beta sequencing. Nuclei Lysis Solution was used to extract genomic DNA from fresh or cryopreserved unfractionated peripheral blood mononuclear cells. As concerns this clone: The target of this receptor is not known. No base-level quality is on record; no much larger clone is a single base apart.

Points the paper makes about the study in general: Inverse Simpson Index values from donors and from recipients before transplant predicted broader TCR repertoire diversity after transplant. Sample size was limited, and cells were not sorted, so CD4 and CD8 repertoire contributions could not be separated. Recipient TCR diversity fell after transplant, with pathologically expanded clonotypes rising progressively from day 30 to day 180. Recipient repertoires showed only a small fraction of overlap with donor repertoires, and over 97% appeared de novo at the given depth.

CDR1 SGHAT and CDR2 FQDESV are derived from the germline V gene (reference sequence). Reading from cysteine to phenylalanine, the CDR3 counts 16 amino acids. CDR3 DNA only is kept here, 48 bases in frame from base 1. Trimming at the junction amounts to 4 bases on V and 7 bases on J, and the germline ends lie 17 bases apart. The sequence joins TRBV11-1 to TRBJ1-6; the D gene remains uncertain. The sequenced sample was peripheral blood mononuclear cells. The TCR sequence derives from a man in his fifties in good health. Some clones in this sample may be carry-over from other donors' samples. The nucleotide sequence reads TGTGCCAGCAGCTCAGGAGGCCTACTGTTGAATTCACCCCTCCACTTT. The encoded protein is CASSSGGLLLNSPLHF.